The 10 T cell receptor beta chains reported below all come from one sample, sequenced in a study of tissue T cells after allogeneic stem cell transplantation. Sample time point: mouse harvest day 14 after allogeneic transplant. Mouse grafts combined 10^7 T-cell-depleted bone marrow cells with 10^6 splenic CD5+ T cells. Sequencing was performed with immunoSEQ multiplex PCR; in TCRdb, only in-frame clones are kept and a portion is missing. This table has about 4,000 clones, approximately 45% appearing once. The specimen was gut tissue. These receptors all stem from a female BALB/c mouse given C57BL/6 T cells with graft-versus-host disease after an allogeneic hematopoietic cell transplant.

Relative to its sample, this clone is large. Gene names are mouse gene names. The covered CDR3 bases are TGTGCCAGCAGCCAAGAGGCAGGGGACAACCAGGCTCCGCTT. Protein: CASSQEAGDNQAPL. The complete CDR3 protein is CASSQEAGDNQAPLF. The gene calls are TRBV2 and TRBJ1-5; D might be TRBD1 (6 bases). The read comes to an end 1 residue before the CDR3 does, leaving the germline J gene to fill in the end. Germline V lookup: CDR1 LGHNA, CDR2 YSYQKL. The V and J ends lost 0 bases and 2 bases respectively, with 8 bases between them. The length of the CDR3 is 15 residues.

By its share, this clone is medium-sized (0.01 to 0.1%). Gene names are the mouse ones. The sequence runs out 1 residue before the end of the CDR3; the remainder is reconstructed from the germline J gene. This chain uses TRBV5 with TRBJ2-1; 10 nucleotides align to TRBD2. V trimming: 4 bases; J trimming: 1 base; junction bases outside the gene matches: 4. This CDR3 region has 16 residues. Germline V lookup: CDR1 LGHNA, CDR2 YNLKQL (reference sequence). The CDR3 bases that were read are TGTGCCAGCAGCCCAAACTGGGGGGGGAACTATGCTGAGCAGTTC. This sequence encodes CASSPNWGGNYAEQF. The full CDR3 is CASSPNWGGNYAEQFF.

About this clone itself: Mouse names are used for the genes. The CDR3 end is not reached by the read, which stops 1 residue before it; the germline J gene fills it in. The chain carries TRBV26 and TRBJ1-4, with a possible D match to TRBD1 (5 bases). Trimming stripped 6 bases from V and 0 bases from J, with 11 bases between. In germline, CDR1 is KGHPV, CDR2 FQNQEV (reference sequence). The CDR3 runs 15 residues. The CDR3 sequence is CASSLDRISNERLFF. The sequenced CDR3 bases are TGTGCCAGCAGCCTCGACAGAATTTCCAACGAAAGATTATTT.

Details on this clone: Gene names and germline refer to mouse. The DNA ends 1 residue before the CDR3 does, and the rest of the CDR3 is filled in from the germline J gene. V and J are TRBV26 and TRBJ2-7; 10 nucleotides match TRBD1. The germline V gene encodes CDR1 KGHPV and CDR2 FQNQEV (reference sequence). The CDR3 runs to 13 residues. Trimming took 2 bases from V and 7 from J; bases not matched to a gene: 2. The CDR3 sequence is CASSLDRGREQYF. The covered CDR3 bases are TGTGCCAGCAGTCTGGACAGGGGGCGGGAACAGTAC.

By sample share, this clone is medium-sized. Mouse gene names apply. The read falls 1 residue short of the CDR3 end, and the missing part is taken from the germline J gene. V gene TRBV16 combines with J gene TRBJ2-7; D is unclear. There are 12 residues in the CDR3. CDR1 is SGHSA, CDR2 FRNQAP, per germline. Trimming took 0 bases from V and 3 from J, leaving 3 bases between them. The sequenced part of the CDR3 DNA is TGTGCAAGCAGCTTAGAGAACTATGAACAGTAC. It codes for CASSLENYEQY. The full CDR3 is CASSLENYEQYF.

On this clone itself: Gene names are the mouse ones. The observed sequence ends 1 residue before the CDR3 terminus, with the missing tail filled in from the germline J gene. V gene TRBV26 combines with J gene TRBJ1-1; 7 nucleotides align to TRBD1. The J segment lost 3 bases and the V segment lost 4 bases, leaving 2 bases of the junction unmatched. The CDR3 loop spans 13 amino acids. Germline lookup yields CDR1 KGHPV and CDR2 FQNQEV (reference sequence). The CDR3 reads CASSPQGHTEVFF. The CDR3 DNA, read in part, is TGTGCCAGCAGTCCACAGGGGCACACAGAAGTCTTC.

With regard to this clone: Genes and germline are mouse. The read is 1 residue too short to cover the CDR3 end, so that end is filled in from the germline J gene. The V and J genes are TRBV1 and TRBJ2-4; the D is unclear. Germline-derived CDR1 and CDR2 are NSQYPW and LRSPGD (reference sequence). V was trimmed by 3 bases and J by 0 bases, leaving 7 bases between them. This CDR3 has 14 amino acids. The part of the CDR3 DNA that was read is TGCACCTGCAGTGCGCTTTCTAGTCAAAACACCTTGTAC. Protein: CTCSALSSQNTLY. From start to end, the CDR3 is CTCSALSSQNTLYF.

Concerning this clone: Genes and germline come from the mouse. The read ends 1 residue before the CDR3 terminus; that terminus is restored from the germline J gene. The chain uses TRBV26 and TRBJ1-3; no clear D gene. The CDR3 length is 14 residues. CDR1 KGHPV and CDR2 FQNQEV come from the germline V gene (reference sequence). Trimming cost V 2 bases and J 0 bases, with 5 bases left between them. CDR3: CASSLRDSGNTLYF. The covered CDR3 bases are TGTGCCAGCAGTCTGAGGGATTCTGGAAATACGCTCTAT.

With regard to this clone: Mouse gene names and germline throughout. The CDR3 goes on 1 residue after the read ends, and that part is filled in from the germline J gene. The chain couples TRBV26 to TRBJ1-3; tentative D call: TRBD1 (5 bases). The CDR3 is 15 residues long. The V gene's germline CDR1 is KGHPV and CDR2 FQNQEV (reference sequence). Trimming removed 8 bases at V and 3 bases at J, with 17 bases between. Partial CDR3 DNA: TGTGCCAGCGGGGGGGGGAGTGGAGGTGGAAATACGCTCTAT. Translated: CASGGGSGGGNTLY. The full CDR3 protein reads CASGGGSGGGNTLYF. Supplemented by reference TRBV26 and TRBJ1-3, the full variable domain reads NSKVIQTPRYLVKGQGQKAKMRCIPEKGHPVVFWYQQNKNNEFKFLINFQNQEVLQQIDMTEKRFSAECPSNSPCSLEIQSSEAGDSALYLCASGGGSGGGNTLYFGEGSRLIVV.

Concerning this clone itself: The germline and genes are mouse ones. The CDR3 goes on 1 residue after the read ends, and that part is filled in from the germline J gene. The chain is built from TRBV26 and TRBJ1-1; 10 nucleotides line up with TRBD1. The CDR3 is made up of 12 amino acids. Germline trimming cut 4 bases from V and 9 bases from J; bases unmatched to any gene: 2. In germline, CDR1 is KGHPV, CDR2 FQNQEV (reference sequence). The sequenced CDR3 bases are TGTGCCAGCAGTCCCGACAGGGGGCAAGTCTTC. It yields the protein CASSPDRGQVF. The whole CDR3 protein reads CASSPDRGQVFF.